Below are 9 T cell receptor beta chains sequenced from a single sample in a study of T cell changes during pregnancy in multiple sclerosis. Here immunoSEQ multiplex PCR was the method, and the copy in TCRdb shows in-frame clones only, minus some. The sample contains some 60,000 clones, approximately 87% of which appear only once. Sequencing used peripheral blood from another person, used as feeder cells. Receptors originate from a human donor whose cells served as feeder cells for cultures in a pregnancy study.

CDR3 DNA sequence: TGTGCCAGCAAACAGGACAGCCTCACCGGGGAGCTGTTTTTT. This sequence encodes CASKQDSLTGELFF. The chain has TRBV11-2 and TRBJ2-2, with D maybe TRBD1 (6 bases). The CDR3 contains 14 residues. Between the trimmed V and J ends, which lost 7 bases and 4 bases, there was a span of 13 bases. Germline V gives CDR1 SGHAT, CDR2 FQNNGV.

V is TRBV2 and J is TRBJ1-4; D might be TRBD1 (5 bases). V was shortened by 0 bases and J by 8 bases, with 13 bases between the two germline ends. The CDR3 covers 15 residues. The V gene's germline CDR1 is SNHLY and CDR2 FYNNEI. CDR3 in DNA: TGTGCCAGCAGTGAAGCGGGAGGGGCTTGGGAAAAACTGTTTTTT. Protein product: CASSEAGGAWEKLFF.

The chain has TRBV19 and TRBJ1-5, with D perhaps matching TRBD1 (5 bases). Trimming removed 7 bases at V and 1 base at J, with 11 bases between. This CDR3 spans 14 amino acids. Germline assignment: CDR1 LNHDA and CDR2 SQIVND (reference sequence). This CDR3 reads CASILRDSNQPQHF. The CDR3 nucleotides are TGTGCCAGTATACTCCGGGACAGCAATCAGCCCCAGCATTTT.

This CDR3 is CASSVIGASEGEQFF. In DNA form, the CDR3 reads TGTGCCAGCAGCGTAATAGGGGCTAGCGAGGGTGAGCAGTTCTTC. The V and J genes are TRBV9 and TRBJ2-1; a weak D match, TRBD2 (6 bases). CDR3 length: 15 amino acids. Trimming took 1 base from V and 9 from J, leaving 17 bases between them. CDR1 is SGDLS, CDR2 YYNGEE, per germline.

The V call is TRBV7-9, the J call TRBJ2-1; 10 bases line up with TRBD2. CDR1 is SEHNR and CDR2 is FQNEAQ in the germline V gene (reference sequence). V trimming: 3 bases; J trimming: 9 bases; junction bases outside the gene matches: 5. The CDR3 is 14 amino acids. The DNA of the CDR3 is TGTGCCAGCAGCTTCACTAGCGGGGAGTCTGAGCAGTTCTTC. This translates into CASSFTSGESEQFF.

The rearrangement links TRBV29-1 to TRBJ2-3; D perhaps matches TRBD1 (6 bases). The V gene lost 6 bases and the J gene lost 3 bases, with 13 bases spanning the gap. The CDR3 sequence is 13 residues long. CDR1 and CDR2 (germline): SQVTM, ANQGSEA. CDR3 amino acids: CSVGDTRTDTQYF. CDR3 nucleotide sequence: TGCAGCGTCGGGGACACGAGGACAGATACGCAGTATTTT.

The CDR3 DNA reads TGTGCCAGTAGTATCAGTCTAGCGGCCTACAATGAGCAGTTCTTC. Encoded protein: CASSISLAAYNEQFF. The chain has TRBV19 and TRBJ2-1; 7 nucleotides line up with TRBD2. From germline, CDR1 is LNHDA and CDR2 SQIVND (reference sequence). This CDR3 contains 15 residues. After removal of 3 bases from V and 2 bases from J, the junction contained 4 bases not matched to a gene.

The CDR3 bases are TGTGCCAGCAGTTCCGGGACACTTGCAACTAATGAAAAACTGTTTTTT. Translating it yields CASSSGTLATNEKLFF. V is TRBV6-5 and J is TRBJ1-4; TRBD1 is a possible D gene (6 bases). Germline V lookup: CDR1 MNHEY, CDR2 SVGAGI. The length of the CDR3 is 16 residues. The ends were cut back, 4 bases at V and 0 bases at J, with 12 bases in the middle.

J is TRBJ1-1 and V is TRBV15; TRBD1 matches 9 bases. V was clipped by 5 bases and J by 6 bases; unmatched bases: 10. Looked up from germline, CDR1 is LNHNV and CDR2 is YYDKDF (reference sequence). The CDR3 loop spans 15 amino acids. Written as DNA, the CDR3 is TGTGCCACCAGCGGAATTAAGACAGGGGGTCCTGAAGCTTTCTTT. This translates into CATSGIKTGGPEAFF.